The text below deals with one T cell receptor beta chain. Its specificity is unknown. These data are taken from a study of spatial heterogeneity in lung cancer. Study summary: Compared with alpha-chain sequences, beta-chain sequences were consistently detected in greater numbers. Study results and caveats: In blood, ubiquitous expanded tumor TCRs appeared more at resection than follow-up.

The time point was: sample taken at primary tumor resection. Sequencing was performed on whole RNA extracted from tumor and nontumor lung tissue, or from frozen PBMC, and the material was left unsorted. Trimming cost V 3 bases and J 2 bases, with 11 bases left between them. Per germline, CDR1 SGHRS and CDR2 YFSETQ. This CDR3 has 15 amino acids. MiXCR was run by TCRdb on the 5' RACE reads, yielding one entry per CDR3 protein. The sample consists of 40,000 or so distinct CDR3 sequences, 5.2% of them appearing once. The source of this sequence is a female donor with early-stage non-small cell lung cancer. Source: PBMCs, taken at surgery. The chain carries TRBV5-1 and TRBJ2-2; D remains unclear. The chain's CDR3 is CASSSLAGNTGELFF. CDR3 sequence (DNA): TGCGCCAGCAGCTCGCTTGCCGGAAACACCGGGGAGCTGTTTTTT.